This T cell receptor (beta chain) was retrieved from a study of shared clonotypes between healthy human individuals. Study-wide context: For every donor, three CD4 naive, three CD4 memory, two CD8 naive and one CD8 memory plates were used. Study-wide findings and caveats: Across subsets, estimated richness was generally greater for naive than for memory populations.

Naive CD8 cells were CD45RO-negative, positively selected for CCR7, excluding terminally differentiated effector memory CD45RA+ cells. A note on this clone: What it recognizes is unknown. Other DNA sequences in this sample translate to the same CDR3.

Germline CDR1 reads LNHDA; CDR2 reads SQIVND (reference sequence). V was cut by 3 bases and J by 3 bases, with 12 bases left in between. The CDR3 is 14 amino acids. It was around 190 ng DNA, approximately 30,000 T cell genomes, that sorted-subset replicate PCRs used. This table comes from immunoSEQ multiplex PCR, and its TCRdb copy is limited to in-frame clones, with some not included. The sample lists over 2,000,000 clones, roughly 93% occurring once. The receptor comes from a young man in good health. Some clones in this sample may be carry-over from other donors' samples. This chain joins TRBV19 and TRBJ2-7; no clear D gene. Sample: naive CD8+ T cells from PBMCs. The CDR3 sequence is CASSIRDYRYEQYF. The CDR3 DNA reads TGTGCCAGTAGTATTAGGGATTACCGCTACGAGCAGTACTTC.